Listed below are T cell receptor beta chains from one sample, sequenced in a study of T cells in tumors after PD-1 blockade. Measured with immunoSEQ multiplex PCR; TCRdb has only the in-frame clones, and not every one. This table holds about 63,000 clones, around 74% found once. The input for sequencing was PBMCs, taken after anti-PD-1 treatment. The receptor source for this set is a human donor with basal cell carcinoma. CDR3s include the opening cysteine and the closing phenylalanine or tryptophan. D genes are given only for firm matches. Rows give clone size only sometimes, using once, few, many, or a class for an expanded clone.

>NA|NA|TRBV5-1
CATSQQAGNYGYTF
>NA|NA|TRBV6-2/TRBV6-3
CASSYLQGNSPLHF
>NA|NA|TRBV7-2
CASSPPWADNNSPLHF
>TRBD1|NA|TRBV3-1/TRBV3-2
CASSSTGGSGTWGNEQFF
>NA|NA|TRBV12-3/TRBV12-4
CASSLTGRETQYF
>NA|NA|TRBV3-1/TRBV3-2
CASSEGEGALGNTIYF
>NA|few|TRBV6-5
CASSYSMEARYGYTF
>NA|NA|TRBV15
CATSRDPGGGYSNQPQHF
>TRBD2|NA|TRBV2
CASSDATSGVNEQFF
>TRBD1|NA|TRBV7-2
CASSTQGAYNEQFF
>NA|NA|TRBV3-1/TRBV3-2
CASSQEEGTGELFF
>TRBD1|NA|TRBV2
CASSWTGLTEAFF
>TRBD2|NA|TRBV11-3
CASSLGLAGSETQYF
>TRBD1|NA|TRBV9
CASSSAGTGVDYYGYTF